This is a list of T cell receptor beta chains from one sample in a study of shared clonotypes between healthy human individuals. The repertoire was sequenced with immunoSEQ multiplex PCR; TCRdb's copy has only in-frame clones and lacks some. The table has about 1.9 million clones, roughly 93% seen once. The sample was naive CD8+ T cells from PBMCs. These receptors all come from a man between 18 and 35 years old in good health. Some clones in this sample may be carry-over from other donors' samples. Each CDR3 is given with its conserved first and last residue. D genes are given only for firm matches. Size tells how often a clone was seen (once, few, many) or the class of an expanded clone, and some rows leave it out.

D | J | V | size | DNA | CDR3
NA | TRBJ1-1 | TRBV28 | NA | TGTGCCAGCAGTTTATGGGGTACCCCGGGGTTTAACACTGAAGCTTTCTTT | CASSLWGTPGFNTEAFF
NA | TRBJ2-7 | TRBV9 | NA | TGTGCCAGCAGCACTCGGACAGATTACGAGCAGTACTTC | CASSTRTDYEQYF
TRBD1 | TRBJ1-1 | TRBV6-1 | NA | TGTGCCAGCGGCCACAGGGGAAGGACTGAAGCTTTCTTT | CASGHRGRTEAFF
TRBD1 | TRBJ2-1 | TRBV7-9 | NA | TGTGCCAGCAGCGAGCGGCAGGGGGACTCCTACAATGAGCAGTTCTTC | CASSERQGDSYNEQFF
NA | TRBJ1-1 | TRBV7-2 | NA | TGTGCCAGCAGCTTAGAGGGGTGGAATGAAGCTTTCTTT | CASSLEGWNEAFF
NA | TRBJ1-5 | TRBV6-6 | once | TGTGCCAGCGCCCGGAGGGGGGAGGGCAATCAGCCCCAGCATTTT | CASARRGEGNQPQHF
TRBD2 | TRBJ2-2 | TRBV11-2 | NA | TGTGCCAGCAGCTCTAGCCCCCTACTAGCGCCGAACACCGGGGAGCTGTTTTTT | CASSSSPLLAPNTGELFF
NA | TRBJ1-1 | TRBV27 | NA | TGTGCCAGCAGTTTATTGCGACAGCCATACACTGAAGCTTTCTTT | CASSLLRQPYTEAFF
NA | TRBJ1-1 | TRBV5-8 | NA | TGTGCCAGCAGCCGTCCCGACCTCTACACTGAAGCTTTCTTT | CASSRPDLYTEAFF
NA | TRBJ2-7 | TRBV7-8 | NA | TGTGCCAGCAGCTTATCTAAGGGGGCCTACGAGCAGTACTTC | CASSLSKGAYEQYF
TRBD2 | TRBJ2-1 | TRBV30 | once | TGTGCCTGGCCCGGGGGCGGGAGGTACAATGAGCAGTTCTTC | CAWPGGGRYNEQFF
NA | TRBJ2-7 | TRBV19 | once | TGTGCCAGTAGTATTGGGCAGGGGAGCTCCTACGAGCAGTACTTC | CASSIGQGSSYEQYF
TRBD2 | TRBJ2-1 | TRBV5-6 | once | TGTGCCAGCAGCTTGTTACGGGAGGGCTTGGTTTTCAATGAGCAGTTCTTC | CASSLLREGLVFNEQFF
NA | TRBJ2-7 | TRBV9 | once | TGTGCCAGCAGCGTAGGTGCTAGAAAGGCACACGAGCAGTACTTC | CASSVGARKAHEQYF
TRBD1 | TRBJ1-4 | TRBV4-3 | NA | TGCGCCAGCAGCCACCTGACAGGGGCGGGAGAAAAACTGTTTTTT | CASSHLTGAGEKLFF
NA | TRBJ2-1 | TRBV15 | NA | TGTGCCACCAGCACCCCACACGGGGTCAATGAGCAGTTCTTC | CATSTPHGVNEQFF
TRBD1 | TRBJ2-5 | TRBV18 | NA | TGTGCCAGCTCCCCCGACAGGGTTGAACAAGAGACCCAGTACTTC | CASSPDRVEQETQYF
TRBD1 | TRBJ2-6 | TRBV2 | NA | TGTGCCAGCAGACAGGGGAAATTCTCTGGGGCCAACGTCCTGACTTTC | CASRQGKFSGANVLTF
NA | TRBJ1-4 | TRBV13 | NA | TGTGCCAGCAGCTTAGAGGGGACCAATAATGAAAAACTGTTTTTT | CASSLEGTNNEKLFF
TRBD1 | TRBJ1-1 | TRBV5-8 | NA | TGTGCCAGCAGCTTGCGGGGCAGGGGGGGCACTGAAGCTTTCTTT | CASSLRGRGGTEAFF
NA | TRBJ1-2 | TRBV30 | NA | TGTGCCTGGGGGTGGGGATTCTTGAGCGGCTACACCTTC | CAWGWGFLSGYTF
NA | TRBJ2-7 | TRBV4-1 | NA | TGCGCCAGCAGCCGGGGCAGGGAGCAGTACTTC | CASSRGREQYF
NA | TRBJ2-4 | TRBV29-1 | NA | TGCAGCGTTTCAGGAGGGGCCAAAAACATTCAGTACTTC | CSVSGGAKNIQYF
NA | TRBJ2-7 | TRBV7-9 | NA | TGTGCCAGCAGCCCCTTTCCCGTGGAGCAGTACTTC | CASSPFPVEQYF
NA | TRBJ2-7 | TRBV7-2 | NA | TGTGCCAGCAGCTTAGAACCCCTGGGAGAGCAGTACTTC | CASSLEPLGEQYF
TRBD1 | TRBJ1-2 | TRBV28 | NA | TGTGCCAGCAGTTCGGACAGGATACAGGGAACCTTC | CASSSDRIQGTF
NA | TRBJ2-3 | TRBV19 | NA | TGTGCCAGTAGTATAGGCATCACAGATACGCAGTATTTT | CASSIGITDTQYF
TRBD1 | TRBJ2-5 | TRBV7-9 | NA | TGTGCCAGCAGCTTGTTCATCAGGGGGCAAGAGACCCAGTACTTC | CASSLFIRGQETQYF
TRBD1 | TRBJ1-1 | TRBV27 | NA | TGTGCCGCAGCCCCAGGGACAGCGAACACTGAAGCTTTCTTT | CAAAPGTANTEAFF
NA | TRBJ2-1 | TRBV29-1 | NA | TGCAGCGGTTTGAACAATGAGCAGTTCTTC | CSGLNNEQFF
NA | TRBJ2-3 | TRBV27 | NA | TGTGCCAGCACGACTTTCAGTAGCACAGATACGCAGTATTTT | CASTTFSSTDTQYF
NA | TRBJ2-1 | TRBV5-1 | NA | TGCGCCAGCAGCTTGGGGACCGGGGGCTCCTACAATGAGCAGTTCTTC | CASSLGTGGSYNEQFF
NA | TRBJ1-1 | TRBV7-9 | NA | TGTGCCAGCAGCCCTCCGGTCACTGAAGCTTTCTTT | CASSPPVTEAFF
TRBD1 | TRBJ2-7 | TRBV14 | NA | TGTGCCAGCAGCCAATTCAGGGGGTACGAGCAGTACTTC | CASSQFRGYEQYF
NA | TRBJ1-2 | TRBV6-1 | NA | TGTGCCAGCAGTGAAGGGCTTCGGGGCTACACCTTC | CASSEGLRGYTF
NA | TRBJ2-5 | TRBV19 | once | TGTGCCAGTAGTCCTGACAGGTACCAAGAGACCCAGTACTTC | CASSPDRYQETQYF
NA | TRBJ1-2 | TRBV5-1 | NA | TGCGCCAGCAGCTTGGGTATTGAGACAGGAGGCTACACCTTC | CASSLGIETGGYTF
NA | TRBJ2-7 | TRBV9 | NA | TGTGCCAGCAGCGTAGGACACTTTGGGGGCGAGCAGTACTTC | CASSVGHFGGEQYF
TRBD2 | TRBJ2-2 | TRBV14 | NA | TGTGCCAGCAGCCAAGATCCACAAGCGGGAGGGATCACCGGGGAGCTGTTTTTT | CASSQDPQAGGITGELFF
NA | TRBJ1-2 | TRBV5-8 | NA | TGTGCCAGCAGCTTGGCCGGTAATGCCCCTACATCTTACTATGGCTACACCTTC | CASSLAGNAPTSYYGYTF
NA | TRBJ1-1 | TRBV19 | once | TGTGCCAGTACCGTCAGAGGCACTGAAGCTTTCTTT | CASTVRGTEAFF
NA | TRBJ2-7 | TRBV4-2 | NA | TGTGCCAGCAGCCCCAGGGGCGCAGAAAGCTCCTACGAGCAGTACTTC | CASSPRGAESSYEQYF